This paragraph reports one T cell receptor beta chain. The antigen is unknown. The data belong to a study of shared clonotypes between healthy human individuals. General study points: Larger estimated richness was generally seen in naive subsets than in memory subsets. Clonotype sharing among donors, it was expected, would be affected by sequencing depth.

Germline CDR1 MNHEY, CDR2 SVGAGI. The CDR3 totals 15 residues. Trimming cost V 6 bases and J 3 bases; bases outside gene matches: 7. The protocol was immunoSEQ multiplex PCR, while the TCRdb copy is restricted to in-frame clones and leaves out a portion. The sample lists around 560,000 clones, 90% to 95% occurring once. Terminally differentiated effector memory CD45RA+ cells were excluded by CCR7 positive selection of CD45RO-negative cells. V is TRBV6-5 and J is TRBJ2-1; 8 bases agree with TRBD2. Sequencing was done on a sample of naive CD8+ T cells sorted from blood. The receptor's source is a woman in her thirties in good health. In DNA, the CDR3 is TGTGCCAGCAGGGGAGCGGGAGCGCTCTACAATGAGCAGTTCTTC. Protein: CASRGAGALYNEQFF.